The clone carrying this TCR beta chain has a handful of counts. Its antigen is unidentified. The junction departs from the called germline gene at one end, perhaps through a read error. PCR primers comprised 60 Vbeta and 13 Jbeta primers. Produced via immunoSEQ multiplex PCR; TCRdb's table is partial and in-frame only. Here the sample spans about 98,000 clones, less than 70% being singletons. Germline-derived CDR1 and CDR2 are MNHNS and SASEGT. The CDR3 is 15 residues long. This sample is part of a study of cytomegalovirus exposure and HLA in healthy donors. Study-level results: The study recorded 164 TCR beta chains that were cytomegalovirus-associated. Relative to the approximately 630-donor mean, N-insertions were reportedly fewer in an Asian-associated ancestry cluster in a later analysis. In a later analysis, parvovirus B19, influenza, CMV and Epstein-Barr virus appeared linked to several top co-occurrence clusters. After further analysis at a later stage, 16,951 TCR beta sequences were associated with HLA alleles at 0.05 false discovery rate.

Sequences were obtained from PBMCs. V and J are TRBV6-1 and TRBJ2-7; 12 bases match TRBD1. The source of this sequence is a female donor in good health and CMV-seronegative. CDR3 region: CASSIETGTGGYLGF. DNA of the CDR3: TGTGCCAGCAGTATCGAGACCGGGACAGGGGGCTACCTGGGCTTC.